Described below is a single T cell receptor (beta chain) sequence and its context. Its antigen remains unidentified. The data were obtained in a study of shared clonotypes between healthy human individuals. Study-wide findings and caveats: Larger estimated richness was generally recorded for naive subsets relative to memory subsets. Naive CD4 clonotype sharing across a few donors was around 5%. The expectation was that sequencing depth would affect clonotype sharing among donors. Apart from blood, nothing was sampled; tissue repertoires likely differ.

The CDR3 runs to 18 residues. With V trimmed by 1 base and J by 3 bases, 12 bases remained unmatched. Germline CDR1 is SGHAT and CDR2 is FQDESV (reference sequence). Clones were read by immunoSEQ multiplex PCR, and TCRdb kept only the in-frame ones, dropping some. The sample gives 2 million to 2.5 million clones, 90% to 95% of which show up once; 0.39% is in the top ten. The source material was naive CD4+ T cells from PBMCs. Subset specified: CD45RA+ positively selected. The chain employs TRBV11-1 and TRBJ2-3; 8 bases fit TRBD2. The TCR was taken from a man between 18 and 35 years old in good health. Some clones in this sample may be carry-over from other donors' samples. The CDR3 nucleotides read TGTGCCAGCAGCTTAGAATGGACTAGCAGGATACGGACAGATACGCAGTATTTT. Amino acid sequence: CASSLEWTSRIRTDTQYF. The complete variable domain, with remaining parts taken from reference TRBV11-1 and TRBJ2-3, reads EAEVAQSPRYKITEKSQAVAFWCDPISGHATLYWYRQILGQGPELLVQFQDESVVDDSQLPKDRFSAERLKGVDSTLKIQPAELGDSAMYLCASSLEWTSRIRTDTQYFGPGTRLTVL.